This T cell receptor (beta chain) was retrieved from a study of T cells in Graves' hyperthyroidism and ophthalmopathy. Study-wide points: In the analysis, a 13 V-J model separated ophthalmopathy from stable hyperthyroidism.

Ten or more counts support this clonotype. Its specificity is unknown. The CDR3 is 14 residues long. Germline CDR1 is SGDLS and CDR2 is YYNGEE. The ends were cut back, 4 bases at V and 4 bases at J, with 12 bases in the middle. Amplification targeted TCR beta CDR3 regions from RNA transcripts. The HTBI set primed first-round TCR CDR3 RT-PCR. A single record per CDR3 protein comes from TCRdb applying MiXCR to the multiplex PCR reads. The sample has around 290,000 distinct CDR3 sequences, about a sixth seen once. The J gene is TRBJ1-5, the V gene TRBV9; TRBD1 is a possible D gene (6 bases). The clonotype was recovered from a woman in her sixties with Graves' ophthalmopathy. The sample comprised blood. The CDR3: CASSPRQDNQPQHF. The CDR3 nucleotides read TGTGCCAGCAGCCCGCGACAGGATAATCAGCCCCAGCATTTT.